This TCR beta chain was captured in a study of shared T cell receptors in the human thymus (dated by TCRdb to the early 2020s). Study-level background: The study investigated the way shared, self-reactive T-cell receptor alpha chains are produced in the human thymus.

Turning to this clone: Its antigen specificity is not known. The sample holds no much larger clone one base away, and base qualities are not on file.

V loses 7 bases of germline sequence and J loses 4 bases, and the interval between the two ends is 6 bases. The CDR3 has 11 amino acids, counting the end cysteine and phenylalanine. This entry keeps only the CDR3 DNA: 33 bases, framed from base 1. CDR1 and CDR2 (SGHTS, YDEGEE) derive from the germline V gene. Library generation was performed with the immunoSEQ multiplex PCR assay. The immuneACCESS repertoire file appears here via TCRdb, limited to in-frame rearrangements. These files lack a portion of the clones; in checked studies, under half of the deficit traces to unresolved V genes, and the cause of the others is not known. This sample holds fewer than 700,000 clones; around 87% were observed only once. The leading ten clones occupy 0.0095% to 0.012% of the sample. The same data also contributed to another study, on human thymus T cells. As described in the second report: In Finland, the donors were immunologically healthy infants who were having open corrective cardiac surgery for congenital heart defects. Thymus tissue was obtained as surgical resects removed during corrective cardiac surgery. Usage of V and J gene segments appeared to be biased in both the thymic and the peripheral blood repertoires. The related research reported highly overlapping thymic TCR repertoires among unrelated individuals. The study used under 10 infant thymus samples plus four related peripheral blood samples to characterize TCR alpha and beta repertoires. The infant donors were about 7 to 250 days old, and the cohort included more than five males and two females. Thymocytes were released mechanically from tissue and stored at -70 °C as pellets of 10-30 million cells. A QIAsymphony instrument was used to extract genomic DNA from frozen cell pellets. TCRB and TCRAD loci were amplified from a standardized quantity of quality-controlled genomic DNA using the immunoSEQ multiplex PCR assay. The amplicons spanned the V(D)J region and were long enough to cover the CDR3 and allow V and J genes to be identified. Amplicon sequencing was performed on an Illumina platform through the commercial immunoSEQ service. Primer bias and sequencing errors were corrected as previously described, and TCRAD and TCRB were defined on the basis of the IMGT database. Repertoires were analysed with immunoSEQ Analyzer 3.0 and VDJTools, covering basic statistics, V/J segment usage, diversity estimates, rarefaction and pairwise overlap. To estimate diversity, the Chao1, ChaoE, Efron-Thisted, Shannon and inverse Simpson indices were applied, and diversity was also estimated on datasets down-sampled to the smallest sample. Repertoire overlap used strict matching of CDR3 nucleotide sequence, V gene and J gene, with Jaccard-based multidimensional scaling clustering. Thymus samples yielded on average about 810,000 unique TCRB clonotypes, compared with roughly 76,000 from blood samples.

The chain was built from TRBV5-8 and TRBJ1-5; no confident D gene assignment can be made. Material: thymocytes. The sequence came from a boy under three years old with a congenital heart defect. Donor details come from another sample of the same person, matched by shared clones. The DNA sequence reads TGTGCCAGCTCCTTAAATCAGCCCCAGCATTTT. This sequence encodes CASSLNQPQHF.